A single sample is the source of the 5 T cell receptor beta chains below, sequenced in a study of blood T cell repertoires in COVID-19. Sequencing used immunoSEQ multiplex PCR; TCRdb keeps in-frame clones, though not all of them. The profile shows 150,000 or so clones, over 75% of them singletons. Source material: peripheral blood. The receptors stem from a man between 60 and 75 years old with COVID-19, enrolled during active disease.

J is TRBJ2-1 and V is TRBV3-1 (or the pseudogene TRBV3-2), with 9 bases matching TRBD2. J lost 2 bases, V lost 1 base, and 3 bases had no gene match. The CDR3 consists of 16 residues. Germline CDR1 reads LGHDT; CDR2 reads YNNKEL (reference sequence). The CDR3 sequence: CASSQVASGTYNEQFF. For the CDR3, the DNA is TGTGCCAGCAGCCAAGTGGCTAGCGGGACCTACAATGAGCAGTTCTTC.

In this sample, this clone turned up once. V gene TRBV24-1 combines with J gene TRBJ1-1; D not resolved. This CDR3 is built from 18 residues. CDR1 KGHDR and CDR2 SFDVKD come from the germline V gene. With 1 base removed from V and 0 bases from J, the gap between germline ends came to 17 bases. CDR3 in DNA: TGTGCCACCAGTGATTTCAATAGCAGTGATTTAATGAACACTGAAGCTTTCTTT. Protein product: CATSDFNSSDLMNTEAFF.

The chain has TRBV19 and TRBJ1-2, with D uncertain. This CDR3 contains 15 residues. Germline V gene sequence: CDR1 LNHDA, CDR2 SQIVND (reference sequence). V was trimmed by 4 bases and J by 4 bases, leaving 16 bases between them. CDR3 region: CASSNAAAGRYGYTF. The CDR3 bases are TGTGCCAGTAGTAATGCGGCAGCCGGTCGCTATGGCTACACCTTC.

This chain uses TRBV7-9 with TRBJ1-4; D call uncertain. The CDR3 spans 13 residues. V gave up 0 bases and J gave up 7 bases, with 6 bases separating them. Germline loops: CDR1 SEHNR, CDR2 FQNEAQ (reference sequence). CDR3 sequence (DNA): TGTGCCAGCAGCTTAGCTCCGGGTGAAAAACTGTTTTTT. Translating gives CASSLAPGEKLFF.

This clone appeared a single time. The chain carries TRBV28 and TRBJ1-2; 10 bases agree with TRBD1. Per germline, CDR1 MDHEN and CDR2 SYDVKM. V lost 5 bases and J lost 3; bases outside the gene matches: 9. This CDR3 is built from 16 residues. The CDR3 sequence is CASSELGTGVYYGYTF. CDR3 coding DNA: TGTGCCAGCAGTGAATTAGGGACAGGGGTGTACTATGGCTACACCTTC.